What follows are 3 T cell receptor beta chains derived from one specimen sequenced in a study of monozygotic twins with cystic fibrosis. Clones were read by immunoSEQ multiplex PCR, and TCRdb kept only the in-frame ones, dropping some. The repertoire holds some 8,900 clones, with over 98% as singletons. The sample taken for sequencing was blood. The receptors were gathered from a girl aged 2-10 years with cystic fibrosis.

The V gene is TRBV19, the J gene TRBJ2-2; TRBD2 matches 9 bases. From germline, CDR1 is LNHDA and CDR2 SQIVND (reference sequence). The CDR3 has 14 residues. V was pared by 7 bases and J by 6 bases, with 6 bases of the junction left unmatched. The CDR3 nucleotides are TGTGCCAGTAAAATAGCGGGGGTAGCCGGGGAGCTGTTTTTT. Protein: CASKIAGVAGELFF.

This chain links TRBV19 with TRBJ1-5, with 9 bases fitting TRBD1. Germline loops: CDR1 LNHDA, CDR2 SQIVND (reference sequence). The junction had 10 bases not matched to a gene; V was cut back by 6 bases and J by 10 bases. This CDR3 is built from 14 residues. CDR3 region: CASRTDRGNVPQHF. The CDR3 nucleotides are TGTGCCAGTAGGACGGACAGGGGCAATGTACCCCAGCATTTT. The full variable domain, its missing parts supplied by reference TRBV19 and TRBJ1-5, is DGGITQSPKYLFRKEGQNVTLSCEQNLNHDAMYWYRQDPGQGLRLIYYSQIVNDFQKGDIAEGYSVSREKKESFPLTVTSAQKNPTAFYLCASRTDRGNVPQHFGDGTRLSIL.

The chain couples TRBV19 to TRBJ2-1; 10 bases are a match to TRBD2. J lost 4 bases, V lost 2 bases, and 5 bases had no gene match. Germline CDR1 is LNHDA and CDR2 is SQIVND (reference sequence). This CDR3 comprises 16 residues. DNA for the CDR3: TGTGCCAGTAGTATACCCGGACTAGCGGCTTACAATGAGCAGTTCTTC. The encoded protein is CASSIPGLAAYNEQFF.